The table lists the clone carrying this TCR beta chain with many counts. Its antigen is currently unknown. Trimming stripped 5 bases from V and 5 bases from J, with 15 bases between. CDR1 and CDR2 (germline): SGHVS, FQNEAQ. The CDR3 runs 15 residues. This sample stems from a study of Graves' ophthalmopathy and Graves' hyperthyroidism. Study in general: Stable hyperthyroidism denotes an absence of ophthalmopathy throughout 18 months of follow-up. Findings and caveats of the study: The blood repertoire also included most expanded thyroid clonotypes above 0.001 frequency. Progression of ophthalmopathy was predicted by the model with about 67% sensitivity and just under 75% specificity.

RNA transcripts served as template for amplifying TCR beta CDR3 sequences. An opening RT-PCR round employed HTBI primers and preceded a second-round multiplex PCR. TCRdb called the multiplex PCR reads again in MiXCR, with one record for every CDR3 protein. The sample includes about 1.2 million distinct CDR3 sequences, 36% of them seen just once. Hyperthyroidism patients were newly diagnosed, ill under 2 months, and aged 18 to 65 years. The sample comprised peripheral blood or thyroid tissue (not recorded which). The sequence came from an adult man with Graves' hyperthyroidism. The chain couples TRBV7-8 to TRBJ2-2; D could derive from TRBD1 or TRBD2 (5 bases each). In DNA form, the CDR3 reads TGTGCCAGCAGCCGGGACCGCTCCAGGACCGGGGAGCTGTTTTTT. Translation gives CASSRDRSRTGELFF.